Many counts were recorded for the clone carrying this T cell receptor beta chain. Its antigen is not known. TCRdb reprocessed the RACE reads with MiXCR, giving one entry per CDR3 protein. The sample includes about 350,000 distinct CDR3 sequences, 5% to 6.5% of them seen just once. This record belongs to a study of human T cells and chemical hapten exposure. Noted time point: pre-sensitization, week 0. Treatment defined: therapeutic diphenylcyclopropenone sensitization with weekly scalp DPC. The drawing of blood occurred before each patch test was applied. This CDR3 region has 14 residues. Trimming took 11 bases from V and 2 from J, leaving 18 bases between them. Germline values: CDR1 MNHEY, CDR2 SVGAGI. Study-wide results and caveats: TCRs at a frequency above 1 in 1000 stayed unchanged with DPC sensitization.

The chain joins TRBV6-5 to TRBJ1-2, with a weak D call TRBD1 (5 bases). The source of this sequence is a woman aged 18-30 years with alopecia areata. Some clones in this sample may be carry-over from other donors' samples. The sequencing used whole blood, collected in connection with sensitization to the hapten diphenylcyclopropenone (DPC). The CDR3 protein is CAAQGRGLNYGYTF. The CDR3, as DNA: TGTGCCGCCCAGGGAAGGGGTTTAAACTATGGCTACACCTTC.